The entry below gives a single TCR beta chain sequence along with its context. Its antigen is currently unknown. The V end lost 6 bases, the J end lost 3 bases, and 15 bases lay between the germline ends. From germline, CDR1 is SGHDT and CDR2 YYEEEE. The CDR3 runs to 14 residues. The assay was immunoSEQ multiplex PCR, and TCRdb's table has in-frame clones only and misses some. The sample lists under 95,000 clones; about 92% were seen once. These data are taken from a study of T cell responses to AZD1222 COVID-19 vaccine. Study results and limitations: Possibly, clonal diversity was underestimated; donors were largely white British and included more females. Dominant CD4 TCR responses targeted spike regions 160-218 and 743-854.

This material consisted of peripheral blood, taken on day 0 of AZD1222 vaccination. The gene calls are TRBV5-6 and TRBJ1-2; no clear D gene. The TCR sequence derives from an adult in good health. In DNA form, the CDR3 reads TGTGCCAGCAACCTTAAGGGATTGCACTATGGCTACACCTTC. Translating gives CASNLKGLHYGYTF.